These 25 T cell receptor beta chains originate from one sample sequenced in a study of beta chain features in type 1 diabetes. Their antigen targets remain unknown. The entirety of the isolated RNA underwent reverse transcription, so expressed TCRB transcripts were sequenced. Method: immunoSEQ multiplex PCR; TCRdb's copy keeps in-frame clones and lacks some. The sample lists under 250,000 clones; approximately 15% were seen once. Study-wide results and caveats: Type 1 diabetes patients had TCRB CDR3s that were shorter (moderately but significantly so) in all four CD4+ subsets.

Sequencing was carried out using naive CD4+ T cells from blood. Every receptor here comes from a man under 40 with type 1 diabetes.

This clone was seen a handful of times. The V gene is TRBV5-4, the J gene TRBJ1-1, with 10 bases lining up with TRBD1. CDR3 length: 14 amino acids. Germline V CDR1 and CDR2: SGHNT, YYREEE (reference sequence). V gave up 4 bases and J gave up 3 bases; unmatched junction bases: 3. The CDR3: CASSKDRGDTEAFF. The CDR3 coding sequence is TGTGCCAGCAGCAAGGACAGGGGGGACACTGAAGCTTTCTTT.

The rearrangement uses TRBV6-5 and TRBJ2-7; 8 nucleotides match TRBD2. V dropped 6 bases and J dropped 7; count of bases not matched to a gene: 14. The CDR3 sequence is 15 residues long. The germline V gene has CDR1 MNHEY and CDR2 SVGAGI. The CDR3 spells CASRLSAGGTFEQYF. CDR3 coding DNA: TGTGCCAGCAGACTCTCGGCGGGAGGCACCTTTGAGCAGTACTTC.

The chain joins TRBV15 to TRBJ2-7, with D unclear. CDR1 and CDR2 (germline): LNHNV, YYDKDF (reference sequence). The V end was cut by 1 base, the J end by 2 bases, with 6 bases between. This CDR3 is 13 amino acids long. CDR3 region: CATSRVEAYEQYF. The CDR3 DNA sequence: TGTGCCACCAGCAGAGTAGAGGCCTACGAGCAGTACTTC.

This clone was picked up a small number of times. The chain combines TRBV4-1 with TRBJ2-2; maybe TRBD1 (5 bases). The CDR3 spans 14 residues. Germline lookup yields CDR1 MGHRA and CDR2 YSYEKL. The V end was cut by 1 base, the J end by 4 bases, with 7 bases between. The CDR3 DNA is TGCGCCAGCAGCCAAGTAGGGGCCACCGGGGAGCTGTTTTTT. This encodes CASSQVGATGELFF.

This clone came up a few times. The gene calls are TRBV29-1 and TRBJ2-3, with 7 bases identical to TRBD1. Germline V gene data show CDR1 as SQVTM and CDR2 as ANQGSEA. V was clipped by 1 base and J by 6 bases; unmatched bases: 1. The CDR3 runs to 12 residues. The CDR3 coding sequence is TGCAGCGTTGAAGGACAGGGTGATACGCAGTATTTT. It codes for CSVEGQGDTQYF.

The rearrangement joins TRBV11-3 to TRBJ2-5, with 10 bases fitting TRBD2. Germline V gene sequence: CDR1 SGHNT, CDR2 YENEEA. V trimming: 2 bases; J trimming: 5 bases; junction bases outside the gene matches: 2. This CDR3 has 14 residues. This CDR3 reads CASSLTSGAETQYF. In nucleotides, the CDR3 is TGTGCCAGCAGCTTAACTAGCGGGGCGGAGACCCAGTACTTC.

This clone turned up a few times. The genes are TRBV5-4 and TRBJ2-3, with 10 positions matching TRBD2. CDR3 length equals 16 residues. The germline V gene has CDR1 SGHNT and CDR2 YYREEE (reference sequence). Germline trimming cut 5 bases from V and 5 bases from J; bases unmatched to any gene: 11. CDR3 loop: CASSDERGLAIDTQYF. The CDR3 coding sequence is TGTGCCAGCAGTGACGAGAGGGGACTAGCGATAGATACGCAGTATTTT.

This chain links TRBV6-1 with TRBJ1-1; D is uncertain. V lost 6 bases, J lost 13 bases, and 18 bases lay in between. Germline loops: CDR1 MNHNS, CDR2 SASEGT. The CDR3 extends over 12 amino acids. As DNA, the CDR3 is TGTGCCAGCAGGACGGGAGGGATTCCTGGTTTCTTT. Translating gives CASRTGGIPGFF.

This clone was detected only a few times. J is TRBJ2-5 and V is TRBV6-5; D might be TRBD1 (7 bases). Trimming took 6 bases from V and 2 from J, leaving 13 bases between them. Germline V CDR1 and CDR2: MNHEY, SVGAGI. The CDR3 has 14 amino acids. This CDR3 reads CASRRGTAQETQYF. The CDR3 DNA sequence: TGTGCCAGCAGACGGGGGACAGCGCAAGAGACCCAGTACTTC.

This clone was counted between two and nine times. The rearrangement links TRBV10-3 to TRBJ2-7; 13 nucleotides align to TRBD2. This CDR3 contains 15 residues. In germline, CDR1 is ENHRY, CDR2 SYGVKD. V trimming: 6 bases; J trimming: 2 bases; junction bases outside the gene matches: 4. CDR3 protein: CAIRATSGGPYEQYF. CDR3 DNA: TGTGCCATCAGGGCGACTAGCGGGGGGCCCTACGAGCAGTACTTC.

This sequence joins TRBV2 and TRBJ1-5; 8 positions agree with TRBD1. The CDR3 runs 14 residues. V was pared by 6 bases and J by 7 bases, with 8 bases of the junction left unmatched. Germline V gene lookup returns CDR1 SNHLY and CDR2 FYNNEI. The chain's CDR3 is CASSGQGQQQPQHF. The CDR3 region has the DNA TGTGCCAGCAGCGGACAGGGCCAACAGCAGCCCCAGCATTTT.

The CDR3 region has the DNA TGTGCCAGCAGCGTAAAGGGTCAGGACAGGGACCCCAATGAGCAGTTCTTC. It translates to CASSVKGQDRDPNEQFF. The V and J genes are TRBV9 and TRBJ2-1, with 8 positions matching TRBD1. The CDR3 contains 17 residues. V shed 1 base and J 6 bases; nucleotides not matched to a gene: 12. Germline assignment: CDR1 SGDLS and CDR2 YYNGEE.

The rearrangement joins TRBV18 to TRBJ2-7, with TRBD1 identical over 11 bases. Germline CDR1 KGHSH, CDR2 LQKENI. Trimming cost V 1 base and J 5 bases; bases outside gene matches: 4. The CDR3 is made up of 15 amino acids. The CDR3 region is CASSPLGQGVHEQYF. In DNA, the CDR3 is TGTGCCAGCTCACCACTGGGACAGGGGGTCCACGAGCAGTACTTC. Full variable domain (remainder filled in from reference TRBV18 and TRBJ2-7): NAGVMQNPRHLVRRRGQEARLRCSPMKGHSHVYWYRQLPEEGLKFMVYLQKENIIDESGMPKERFSAEFPKEGPSILRIQQVVRGDSAAYFCASSPLGQGVHEQYFGPGTRLTVT.

This clone has only a few counts. This sequence joins TRBV5-4 and TRBJ2-7, with D possibly TRBD1 on 6 matching bases. Germline V lookup: CDR1 SGHNT, CDR2 YYREEE (reference sequence). The V end was cut by 10 bases, the J end by 2 bases, with 22 bases between. The CDR3 length is 15 residues. CDR3 in amino acids: CAYASDRGPPYEQYF. Here the CDR3 DNA reads TGTGCCTACGCATCGGACAGAGGGCCGCCCTACGAGCAGTACTTC.

This clone was detected a few times. The chain couples TRBV25-1 to TRBJ1-1; D is ambiguous. Trimming cost V 2 bases and J 0 bases, with 4 bases left between them. Germline CDR1 MGHDK, CDR2 SYGVNS. The CDR3 runs 13 residues. CDR3 sequence: CASSENMNTEAFF. In DNA form, the CDR3 reads TGTGCCAGCAGTGAAAATATGAACACTGAAGCTTTCTTT.

The chain joins TRBV5-4 to TRBJ2-7; TRBD2 matches at 7 bases. This CDR3 is 14 amino acids long. The V gene end was trimmed by 1 base and the J gene end by 5 bases; junction bases not matched to a gene: 6. CDR1 and CDR2 (germline): SGHNT, YYREEE (reference sequence). CDR3 region: CASSLWEGRHEQYF. Here the CDR3 DNA reads TGTGCCAGCAGCTTGTGGGAGGGTCGACACGAGCAGTACTTC.

This chain links TRBV5-1 with TRBJ2-2; 8 bases fit TRBD1. Unmatched junction bases numbered 4, after V lost 2 bases and J lost 4 bases. The V gene's germline CDR1 is SGHRS and CDR2 YFSETQ. The CDR3 runs to 15 residues. CDR3: CASSLGTGGTGELFF. The CDR3 nucleotides read TGCGCCAGCAGCTTAGGGACAGGTGGCACCGGGGAGCTGTTTTTT.

In this sample, this clone turned up a few times. V and J are TRBV30 and TRBJ1-6, with 10 bases aligning to TRBD1. Germline V gene sequence: CDR1 GTSNPN, CDR2 SVGIG (reference sequence). CDR3 length: 12 amino acids. J gave up 8 bases and V 7 bases, and 2 bases lay outside the gene matches. In nucleotides, the CDR3 is TGTGCCTCCGGGACAGGGGATTCACCCCTCCACTTT. Translating it yields CASGTGDSPLHF.

This chain joins TRBV5-1 and TRBJ2-7, with D tentatively TRBD2 (6 bases). Germline V lookup: CDR1 SGHRS, CDR2 YFSETQ. Trimming pared 4 bases from V and 2 bases from J, leaving 13 bases between. This CDR3 has 14 amino acids. The DNA for the CDR3 is TGCGCCAGCAGCCCCTTCGGGGGACCCTACGAGCAGTACTTC. Residues: CASSPFGGPYEQYF.

The V call is TRBV5-1, the J call TRBJ2-7; 7 bases fit TRBD1. This CDR3 has 16 amino acids. After removal of 3 bases from V and 1 base from J, the junction contained 10 bases not matched to a gene. CDR1 SGHRS and CDR2 YFSETQ come from the germline V gene. CDR3 coding DNA: TGCGCCAGCAGCTCGTTAGGGACAGACTATTCCTACGAGCAGTACTTC. Translating it yields CASSSLGTDYSYEQYF.

The CDR3 reads CASSLESGSKTQYF. The CDR3 DNA is TGTGCCAGCAGCTTGGAGAGCGGGAGTAAGACCCAGTACTTC. The genes are TRBV5-4 and TRBJ2-5; 8 positions agree with TRBD2. Germline V gene lookup returns CDR1 SGHNT and CDR2 YYREEE (reference sequence). This CDR3 spans 14 amino acids. V dropped 0 bases and J dropped 6; count of bases not matched to a gene: 4.

This clone turned up a few times. This chain connects TRBV11-2 to TRBJ1-2; 11 nucleotides agree with TRBD1. The ends lost 11 bases at V and 5 bases at J; junction bases unmatched: 4. Germline assignment: CDR1 SGHAT and CDR2 FQNNGV. There are 12 residues in the CDR3. The CDR3 region has the DNA TGTGCCGCGGGACAGGGGGTATATGGCTACACCTTC. Translation: CAAGQGVYGYTF.

J is TRBJ1-2 and V is TRBV29-1; a possible D gene is TRBD1 (5 bases). V lost 1 base and J 8 bases, leaving 11 bases between the germline ends. The CDR3 totals 12 residues. Germline lookup yields CDR1 SQVTM and CDR2 ANQGSEA. CDR3 in amino acids: CSVEVWTSGYTF. CDR3 DNA sequence: TGCAGCGTTGAAGTGTGGACAAGCGGCTACACCTTC.

This clone was picked up a small number of times. This chain joins TRBV2 and TRBJ2-2, with a weak D call TRBD1 (6 bases). The germline V gene has CDR1 SNHLY and CDR2 FYNNEI. The CDR3 contains 12 residues. V lost 8 bases to trimming and J lost 5 bases, with 9 bases between them. The CDR3 DNA reads TGTGCCAGCTCACAGGGAACCGGGGAGCTGTTTTTT. It specifies CASSQGTGELFF. Full variable domain (missing parts from reference TRBV2 and TRBJ2-2): EPEVTQTPSHQVTQMGQEVILRCVPISNHLYFYWYRQILGQKVEFLVSFYNNEISEKSEIFDDQFSVERPDGSNFTLKIRSTKLEDSAMYFCASSQGTGELFFGEGSRLTVL.

The chain recombines TRBV6-5 with TRBJ2-7; no clear D. Deletions cut 5 bases from V and 0 bases from J, with 14 bases between. The CDR3 sequence is 15 residues long. Per germline, CDR1 MNHEY and CDR2 SVGAGI. The CDR3 here is CASSPFRASSYEQYF. DNA of the CDR3: TGTGCCAGCAGTCCGTTTCGAGCGAGCTCCTACGAGCAGTACTTC.